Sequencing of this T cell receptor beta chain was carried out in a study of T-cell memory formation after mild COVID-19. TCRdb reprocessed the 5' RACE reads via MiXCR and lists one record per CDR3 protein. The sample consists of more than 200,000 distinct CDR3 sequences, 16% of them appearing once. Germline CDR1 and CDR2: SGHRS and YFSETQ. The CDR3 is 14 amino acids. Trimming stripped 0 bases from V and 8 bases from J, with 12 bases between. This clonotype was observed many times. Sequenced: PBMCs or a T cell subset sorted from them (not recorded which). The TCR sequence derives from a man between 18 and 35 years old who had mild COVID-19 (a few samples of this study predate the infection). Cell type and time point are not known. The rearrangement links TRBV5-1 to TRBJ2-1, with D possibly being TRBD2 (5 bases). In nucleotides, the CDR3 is TGCGCCAGCAGCTTGGTTGGCGCGGGCGATGAGCAGTTCTTC. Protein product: CASSLVGAGDEQFF.